Here is one T cell receptor beta chain with its context. This entry belongs to a study of blood T cell repertoires in COVID-19. Study-wide context: The origin of the acute and convalescent COVID-19 samples was the United States, Italy and Spain. PBMCs, B-cell-depleted T cells, or T cells were the source of the cDNA or gDNA that made up the material.

The protocol was immunoSEQ multiplex PCR, while the TCRdb copy is restricted to in-frame clones and leaves out a portion. The repertoire holds around 170,000 clones, with around 82% as singletons. Germline CDR1 reads SGHDT; CDR2 reads YYEEEE. V was shortened by 3 bases and J by 4 bases, with 8 bases between the two germline ends. CDR3 length: 12 residues. The V gene is TRBV5-6, the J gene TRBJ2-7, with D uncertain. The TCR sequence derives from a man aged 18 to 35 with active or convalescent COVID-19. Input material: peripheral blood. The CDR3 sequence is CASSSPGYEQYF. The CDR3 coding sequence is TGTGCCAGCAGCTCCCCGGGTTACGAGCAGTACTTC.